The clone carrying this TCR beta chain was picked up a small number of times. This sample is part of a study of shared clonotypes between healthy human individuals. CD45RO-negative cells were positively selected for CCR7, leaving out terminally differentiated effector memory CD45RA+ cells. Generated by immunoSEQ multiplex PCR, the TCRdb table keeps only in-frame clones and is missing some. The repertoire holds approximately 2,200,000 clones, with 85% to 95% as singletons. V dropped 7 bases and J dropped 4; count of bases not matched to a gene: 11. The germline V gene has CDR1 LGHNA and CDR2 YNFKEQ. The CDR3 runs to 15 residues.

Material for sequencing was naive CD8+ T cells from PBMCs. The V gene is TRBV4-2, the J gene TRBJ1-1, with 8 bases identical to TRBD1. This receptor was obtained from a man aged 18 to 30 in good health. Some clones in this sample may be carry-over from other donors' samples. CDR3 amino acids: CASTPRGQAFTEAFF. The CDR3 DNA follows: TGTGCCAGCACCCCTCGGGGACAGGCGTTCACTGAAGCTTTCTTT.